This TCR beta chain originates from a study of CD4+ T cells in melanoma. Profiling relied on immunoSEQ multiplex PCR, and the TCRdb table lists in-frame clones only, not all of them. Of fewer than 150,000 clones listed, around 90% were seen once; the top ten hold roughly 1.4%. Germline V CDR1 and CDR2: MNHNS, SASEGT. The CDR3 covers 15 residues. V shed 6 bases and J shed 1 base, with 13 bases lying between them. V usage is TRBV6-1 and J usage is TRBJ2-4; unclear D gene. The sequence came from a human donor with melanoma. CDR3 in amino acids: CASSPSRAAKNIQYF. The CDR3 nucleotides are TGTGCCAGCAGCCCGAGTCGAGCCGCCAAAAACATTCAGTACTTC.